This T cell receptor (beta chain) was recorded in a study of monozygotic twins with inflammatory bowel disease. Study results and caveats: Twins with IBD were found to have lower TCRbeta diversity (inverse Simpson) than healthy co-twins.

Looked up from germline, CDR1 is DFQATT and CDR2 is SNEGSKA (reference sequence). The CDR3 extends over 15 amino acids. Donors gave about 2.6 ml of blood apiece. Of note for this clonotype: Antigen unknown.

Using eight separate reactions per sample, the authors generated cDNA. The cDNA of both the TCRalpha and TCRbeta chains was subjected to two nested PCRs of 16 and 9 cycles. TCRdb re-analyzed the 5' RACE reads; it lists each CDR3 protein once, without DNA. Recorded for this sample: some 450,000 distinct CDR3 sequences. Source material: blood. The clonotype comes from a human donor with ulcerative colitis or Crohn's disease, or a healthy co-twin of an affected twin (not recorded which). V and J are TRBV20-1 and TRBJ2-1; TCRdb proposes TRBD2, but this gene call is untestable without DNA. The CDR3 reads CSAPDGSTSYNEQFF.